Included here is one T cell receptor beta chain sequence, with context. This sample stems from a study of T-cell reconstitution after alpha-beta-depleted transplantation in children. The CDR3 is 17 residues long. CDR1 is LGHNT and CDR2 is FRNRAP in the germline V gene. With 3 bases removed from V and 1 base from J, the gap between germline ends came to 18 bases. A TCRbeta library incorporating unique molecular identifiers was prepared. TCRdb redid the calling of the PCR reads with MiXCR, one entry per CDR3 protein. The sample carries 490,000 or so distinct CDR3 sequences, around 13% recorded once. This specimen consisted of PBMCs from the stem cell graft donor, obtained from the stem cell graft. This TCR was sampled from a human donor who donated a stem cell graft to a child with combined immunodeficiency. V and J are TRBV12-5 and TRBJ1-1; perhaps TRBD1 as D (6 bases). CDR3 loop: CASGFGKGDRSNTEAFF. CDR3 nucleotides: TGTGCTAGTGGTTTCGGAAAGGGGGATAGATCGAACACTGAAGCTTTCTTT.